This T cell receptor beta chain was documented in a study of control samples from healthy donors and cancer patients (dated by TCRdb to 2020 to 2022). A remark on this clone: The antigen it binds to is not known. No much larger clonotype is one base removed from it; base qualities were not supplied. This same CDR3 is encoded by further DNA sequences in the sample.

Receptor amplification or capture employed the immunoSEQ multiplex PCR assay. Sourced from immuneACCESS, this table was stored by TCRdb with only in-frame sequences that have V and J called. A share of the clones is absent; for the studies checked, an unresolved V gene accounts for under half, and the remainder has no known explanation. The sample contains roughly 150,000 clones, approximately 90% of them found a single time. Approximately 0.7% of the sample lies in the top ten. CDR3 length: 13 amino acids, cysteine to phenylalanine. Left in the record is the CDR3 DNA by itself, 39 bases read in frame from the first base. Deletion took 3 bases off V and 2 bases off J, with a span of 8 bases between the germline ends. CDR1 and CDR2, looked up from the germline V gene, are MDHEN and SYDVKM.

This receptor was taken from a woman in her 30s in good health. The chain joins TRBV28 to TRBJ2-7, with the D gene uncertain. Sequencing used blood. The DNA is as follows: TGTGCCAGCAGTTTCGGCAGGACCTACGAGCAGTACTTC. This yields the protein CASSFGRTYEQYF. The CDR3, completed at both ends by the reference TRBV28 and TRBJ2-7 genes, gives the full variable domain DVKVTQSSRYLVKRTGEKVFLECVQDMDHENMFWYRQDPGLGLRLIYFSYDVKMKEKGDIPEGYSVSREKKERFSLILESASTNQTSMYLCASSFGRTYEQYFGPGTRLTVT.